A single sample is the source of the 14 T cell receptor beta chains below, sequenced in a study of blood T cell repertoires in COVID-19. Generated by immunoSEQ multiplex PCR, the TCRdb table keeps only in-frame clones and is missing some. The data contain roughly 63,000 clones, less than 80% of them singletons. Sequencing was carried out using peripheral blood. The receptors here all came from a human donor in a cohort sampled during active COVID-19.

This chain uses TRBV5-5 with TRBJ2-7, with TRBD1 identical over 9 bases. The CDR3 extends over 13 amino acids. After removal of 1 base from V and 6 bases from J, the junction contained 2 bases not matched to a gene. The germline V gene has CDR1 SGHKS and CDR2 YYEKEE (reference sequence). In DNA, the CDR3 is TGTGCCAGCAGCTTGCTGACAGGGGGCGAGCAGTACTTC. Amino acids: CASSLLTGGEQYF. Full variable domain (missing parts from reference TRBV5-5 and TRBJ2-7): DAGVTQSPTHLIKTRGQQVTLRCSPISGHKSVSWYQQVLGQGPQFIFQYYEKEERGRGNFPDRFSARQFPNYSSELNVNALLLGDSALYLCASSLLTGGEQYFGPGTRLTVT.

V gene TRBV29-1 combines with J gene TRBJ2-1; 7 bases align to TRBD2. The CDR3 has 12 amino acids. CDR1 and CDR2 from the germline V gene are SQVTM and ANQGSEA. With V trimmed by 6 bases and J by 7 bases, 6 bases remained unmatched. CDR3 coding DNA: TGCAGCGTCGCACGTAGCGGGAATGAGCAGTTCTTC. Translated, it gives CSVARSGNEQFF.

The chain is built from TRBV27 and TRBJ2-3; the D is unclear. V lost 10 bases to trimming and J lost 2 bases, with 13 bases between them. The CDR3 has 13 amino acids. Germline values: CDR1 MNHEY, CDR2 SMNVEV (reference sequence). The CDR3 loop is CATSPQNTDTQYF. For the CDR3, the DNA is TGTGCCACCTCGCCACAGAACACAGATACGCAGTATTTT.

This clone was seen ten or more times. The chain couples TRBV19 to TRBJ2-7, with 10 bases matching TRBD1. Germline trimming cut 7 bases from V and 6 bases from J; bases unmatched to any gene: 6. Germline CDR1 is LNHDA and CDR2 is SQIVND (reference sequence). This CDR3 comprises 13 residues. The CDR3 region has the DNA TGTGCCAGTAAAGGGACAGGGGCCGGCGAGCAGTACTTC. This codes for CASKGTGAGEQYF.

The chain employs TRBV24-1 and TRBJ1-1, with D tentatively TRBD1 (6 bases). The V end was cut by 6 bases, the J end by 7 bases, with 8 bases between. CDR1 is KGHDR and CDR2 is SFDVKD in the germline V gene. The CDR3 is 11 residues long. CDR3 loop: CATSQDSEAFF. CDR3 DNA: TGTGCCACCAGTCAGGACAGTGAAGCTTTCTTT.

This clone was counted a few times. The chain links TRBV7-2 to TRBJ2-3, with 9 nucleotides matching TRBD1. CDR1 is SGHTA, CDR2 FQGNSA, per germline. The CDR3 loop spans 14 amino acids. V gave up 5 bases and J gave up 5 bases; unmatched junction bases: 5. CDR3: CASSPDRGGDTQYF. In DNA, the CDR3 is TGTGCCAGCAGCCCGGACAGGGGAGGAGATACGCAGTATTTT.

This chain connects TRBV6-5 to TRBJ2-1; possibly TRBD1 for D (6 bases). The V and J ends lost 6 bases and 3 bases respectively, with 12 bases between them. Germline assignment: CDR1 MNHEY and CDR2 SVGAGI. The CDR3 loop spans 14 amino acids. The CDR3 DNA reads as TGTGCCAGCAGACGACGGGACATCTACAATGAGCAGTTCTTC. As protein: CASRRRDIYNEQFF.

The genes are TRBV23-1 and TRBJ2-7, with a tentative D call TRBD1 (6 bases). TRBV23-1 qualifies as an ORF whose function is uncertain. V was cut by 7 bases and J by 4 bases, with 20 bases left in between. This CDR3 contains 15 residues. The CDR3, as DNA: TGCGCCAGCAATCGGGGACACTCCCCCGGGTACGAGCAGTACTTC. Translated, it gives CASNRGHSPGYEQYF.

The genes are TRBV18 and TRBJ2-7, with TRBD1 identical over 8 bases. The CDR3 has 14 residues. The germline V gene encodes CDR1 KGHSH and CDR2 LQKENI. V shed 6 bases, J shed 5 bases, and the junction held 9 bases outside the gene matches. The CDR3 here is CASSPGQVTHEQYF. For the CDR3, the DNA is TGTGCCAGCTCGCCGGGACAGGTCACGCACGAGCAGTACTTC.

J is TRBJ2-1 and V is TRBV19, with 7 nucleotides matching TRBD2. In germline, CDR1 is LNHDA, CDR2 SQIVND (reference sequence). This CDR3 is built from 15 residues. The trim removed 6 bases at V and 1 base at J, leaving 6 bases unmatched. This chain's CDR3 is CASSVAGGSYNEQFF. CDR3 in DNA: TGTGCCAGTAGCGTAGCGGGTGGGTCCTACAATGAGCAGTTCTTC. The whole variable domain, filled in from reference TRBV19 and TRBJ2-1, reads DGGITQSPKYLFRKEGQNVTLSCEQNLNHDAMYWYRQDPGQGLRLIYYSQIVNDFQKGDIAEGYSVSREKKESFPLTVTSAQKNPTAFYLCASSVAGGSYNEQFFGPGTRLTVL.

The chain employs TRBV28 and TRBJ2-4, with D hard to call. CDR1 and CDR2 from the germline V gene are MDHEN and SYDVKM. The V gene lost 8 bases and the J gene lost 11 bases, with 22 bases spanning the gap. The CDR3 has 14 amino acids. The CDR3 protein is CASGYRVARPFQYF. The CDR3 coding sequence is TGTGCCAGCGGATATCGGGTCGCCAGACCCTTTCAGTACTTC.

The genes are TRBV19 and TRBJ2-2, with 7 bases aligning to TRBD2. CDR1 and CDR2 (germline): LNHDA, SQIVND (reference sequence). V lost 9 bases, J lost 4 bases, and 8 bases stayed unmatched. This CDR3 has 14 residues. For the CDR3, the DNA is TGTGCCAGCGTCGAGGGAGGGATCACCGGGGAGCTGTTTTTT. Translated, it gives CASVEGGITGELFF.

The chain employs TRBV3-1 (or the pseudogene TRBV3-2) and TRBJ1-1, with D unclear. Trimming left V 4 bases short and J 5 bases short, with 23 bases between. CDR3 length equals 17 residues. The germline V gene has CDR1 LGHDT and CDR2 YNNKEL (reference sequence). The CDR3 is CASSPKNADFPLTEAFF. Written as DNA, the CDR3 is TGTGCCAGCAGCCCGAAAAACGCGGACTTCCCCCTAACTGAAGCTTTCTTT.

This sequence joins TRBV7-9 and TRBJ1-1, with 8 bases lining up with TRBD1. Unmatched junction bases numbered 11, after V lost 1 base and J lost 4 bases. Germline lookup yields CDR1 SEHNR and CDR2 FQNEAQ (reference sequence). This CDR3 spans 17 amino acids. CDR3 protein: CASSLGNRGGSSTEAFF. For the CDR3, the DNA is TGTGCCAGCAGCTTAGGGAACAGGGGGGGGAGCAGCACTGAAGCTTTCTTT.